Sequencing of this TCR beta chain was carried out in a study of control samples from healthy donors and cancer patients. Germline loops: CDR1 GTSNPN, CDR2 SVGIG (reference sequence). CDR3 length equals 14 residues. The germline V and J ends were trimmed by 5 bases and 2 bases, with 12 bases remaining between them. Sequencing used immunoSEQ multiplex PCR; TCRdb keeps in-frame clones, though not all of them. The repertoire holds about 190,000 clones, with 90% to 95% as singletons. The sample consisted of blood. This clonotype originated in a man in his late teens or twenties in good health. The V and J genes are TRBV30 and TRBJ2-2; a weak D match, TRBD2 (6 bases). The CDR3 DNA sequence: TGTGCCTGGGTATGGGGGGTAAACACCGGGGAGCTGTTTTTT. It encodes CAWVWGVNTGELFF.